This note documents a single T cell receptor (beta chain) sequence. In this sample, this clone turned up once. Its antigen is unknown. The input lacks base qualities; no much larger clone sits a single base away. From cysteine to phenylalanine, the CDR3 is 14 amino acids long. The sequence is cut down to CDR3 DNA, 42 bases in frame from base 1. CDR1 SGDLS and CDR2 YYNGEE are derived from the germline V gene. Relative to germline, V is 4 bases shorter and J is 2 bases shorter, with 12 bases between their ends. This sample is drawn from a study of CD8+ T cells in alopecia areata (dated by TCRdb to the late 2010s). In terms of the full investigation: High-throughput TCRbeta sequencing was used to examine T cell clonal expansion in alopecia areata in both the C3H/HeJ mouse model and human patients. Amplification of TCRbeta CDR3 regions was done by immunoSEQ multiplex PCR using 35 Vbeta forward primers and 13 Jbeta reverse primers. RNA was extracted with the PAXgene miRNA kit for fixed scalp, the miRNeasy kit for PBMCs, and the RNeasy kit for mouse skin. Scalp clonality was compared among normal scalp (n=4), patchy alopecia areata scalp (n=8), and alopecia totalis/universalis scalp (n=8). On the human side, TCRbeta sequencing was run on scalp tissue and on sorted CD4+ and CD8+ peripheral blood T cells from healthy controls and from alopecia areata patients with either patchy or totalis/universalis disease. General findings and caveats noted by the study authors: Lesional scalp, especially in alopecia totalis/universalis, showed higher clonality and more expanded CD8+ clones than normal scalp, suggesting antigenic drive. Compared with mice, TCR sequences shared between patients were less clear, possibly partly because of HLA diversity across the patient population. Scalp TCR repertoire analysis is complicated because resident alphabeta T cells in normal human skin are also sequenced, whereas mouse skin is dominated by gammadelta T cells.

Library generation was performed with the immunoSEQ multiplex PCR assay. To provide template for TCR sequencing, every sample had RNA extracted and reverse transcribed into cDNA. SuperScript III was used for first-strand cDNA synthesis, primed with a 2:1 mix of oligo-dT and random hexamers. Amplification bias was assessed with a synthetic immune receptor repertoire, and residual bias was removed computationally. The authors' analysis ran thus. After raw reads were preprocessed to remove errors, the CDR3 was defined following IMGT conventions as running from the conserved cysteine to phenylalanine. Clonality was computed by normalizing Shannon entropy by log2 of the number of productive unique TCRs and subtracting the result from 1. Whether scalp clones were CD4 or CD8 was inferred by matching scalp TCRbeta sequences against CD4 and CD8 repertoires sorted from blood. TCRdb retrieved this table from immuneACCESS and kept in-frame rearrangements only. Not all clones are present; in checked studies, unresolved V genes account for under half, and no reason is known for the remainder. The V and J calls and clone size are taken from that table; D and trimming were inferred from the DNA. The sample table records roughly 150,000 clones; 45% to 60% of these occur just once. The ten largest clones add up to around 4.8% of the sample.

After PBMCs were isolated by density centrifugation and stained for CD3, CD4 and CD8, a FACSAria was used to sort CD4+ and CD8+ T cells. Unaffected controls provided scalp biopsies and blood samples. Sequenced: CD4+ T cells sorted from blood. This sequence originates from a human donor in good health. This receptor chain uses TRBV9 and TRBJ1-1; the D gene is unclear. The DNA reads as follows: TGTGCCAGCAGCCCTACCCCACACAACACTGAAGCTTTCTTT. Translated, this gives CASSPTPHNTEAFF.